The rows below give T cell receptor beta chains drawn from one sample of a study of blood T cell repertoires in COVID-19. Generated by immunoSEQ multiplex PCR, the TCRdb table keeps only in-frame clones and is missing some. Of roughly 230,000 clones listed, about 88% are singletons. Sequencing was done on a sample of peripheral blood. The receptors were sampled from a man in his forties with acute or convalescent COVID-19. The CDR3 runs from the conserved cysteine through the conserved F or W. D genes are given only for firm matches. The size entry is marked missing in some rows and otherwise reads once, few, many or a size class.

v_gene,abundance,d_gene,j_gene,CDR3aa,CDR3nt
TRBV5-5,NA,TRBD2,TRBJ2-7,CASSLTSGATYEQYF,TGTGCCAGCAGCTTGACTAGCGGGGCGACCTACGAGCAGTACTTC
TRBV7-3,NA,TRBD1,TRBJ2-2,CASSKRTGGWEELFF,TGTGCCAGCAGCAAACGGACAGGGGGCTGGGAGGAGCTGTTTTTT
TRBV11-2,many,NA,TRBJ2-7,CASSLGGVEQYF,TGTGCCAGCAGCTTAGGGGGGGTCGAGCAGTACTTC
TRBV2,NA,TRBD1,TRBJ1-5,CASSQDRGNQPQHF,TGTGCCAGCAGTCAGGACAGGGGCAATCAGCCCCAGCATTTT
TRBV21-1,NA,NA,TRBJ2-3,CATGTSGGGDTQYF,TGTGCCACCGGGACTAGCGGGGGGGGAGATACGCAGTATTTT
TRBV7-9,NA,NA,TRBJ2-7,CASSLGPMDEQYF,TGTGCCAGCAGCTTAGGGCCCATGGACGAGCAGTACTTC
TRBV29-1,NA,NA,TRBJ1-1,CSVVGGLVTEAFF,TGCAGCGTTGTGGGGGGATTGGTCACTGAAGCTTTCTTT
TRBV30,NA,NA,TRBJ2-5,CAWSAGETQYF,TGTGCCTGGAGTGCCGGGGAGACCCAGTACTTC
TRBV5-1,few,NA,TRBJ1-2,CASSLWGDVDYGYTF,TGCGCCAGCAGCTTGTGGGGCGACGTGGACTATGGCTACACCTTC
TRBV5-4,few,NA,TRBJ1-1,CASSFGRIGRGPEAFF,TGTGCCAGCAGCTTTGGTAGAATCGGTAGGGGTCCTGAAGCTTTCTTT
TRBV30,NA,TRBD1,TRBJ1-4,CAWSVQGGEKLFF,TGTGCCTGGAGTGTACAGGGGGGAGAAAAACTGTTTTTT
TRBV4-2,NA,TRBD1,TRBJ1-5,CASSQGTGEANQPQHF,TGTGCCAGCAGCCAAGGTACAGGGGAGGCCAATCAGCCCCAGCATTTT
TRBV3-1/TRBV3-2,NA,NA,TRBJ1-5,CASSQGQNSNQPQHF,TGTGCCAGCAGCCAAGGACAAAATAGCAATCAGCCCCAGCATTTT
TRBV11-2,NA,TRBD2,TRBJ2-2,CASSPRGVPGELFF,TGTGCCAGCAGCCCACGGGGGGTTCCCGGGGAGCTGTTTTTT
TRBV7-2,NA,NA,TRBJ2-5,CASSLAGSRQTQYF,TGTGCCAGCAGCCTCGCCGGGTCCCGGCAGACCCAGTACTTC
TRBV9,NA,TRBD1,TRBJ2-7,CASSVGGTGGSEQYF,TGTGCCAGCAGCGTAGGTGGGACAGGGGGCAGCGAGCAGTACTTC